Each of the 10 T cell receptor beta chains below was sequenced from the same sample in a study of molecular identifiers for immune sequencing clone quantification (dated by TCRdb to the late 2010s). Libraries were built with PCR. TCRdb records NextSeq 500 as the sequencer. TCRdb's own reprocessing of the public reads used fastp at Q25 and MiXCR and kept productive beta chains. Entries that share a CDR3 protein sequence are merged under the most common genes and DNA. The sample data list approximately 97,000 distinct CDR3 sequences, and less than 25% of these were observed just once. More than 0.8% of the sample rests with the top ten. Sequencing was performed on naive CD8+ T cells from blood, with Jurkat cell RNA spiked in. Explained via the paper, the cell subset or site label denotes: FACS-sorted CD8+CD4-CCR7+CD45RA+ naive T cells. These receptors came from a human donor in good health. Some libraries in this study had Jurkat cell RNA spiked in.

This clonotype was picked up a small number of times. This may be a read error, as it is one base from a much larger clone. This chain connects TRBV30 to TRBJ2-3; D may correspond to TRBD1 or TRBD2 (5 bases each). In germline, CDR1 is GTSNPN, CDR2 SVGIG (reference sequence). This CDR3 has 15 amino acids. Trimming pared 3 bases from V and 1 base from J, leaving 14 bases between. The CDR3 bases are TGTGCCTGGAGCTCCGGGGCAGCGCGCACAGATACGCAGTATTTT. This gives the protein CAWSSGAARTDTQYF.

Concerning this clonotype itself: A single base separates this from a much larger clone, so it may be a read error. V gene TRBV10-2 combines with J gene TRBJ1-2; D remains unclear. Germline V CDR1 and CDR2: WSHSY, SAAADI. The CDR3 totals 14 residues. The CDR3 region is CASSESNAGSGCTF. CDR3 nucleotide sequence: TGCGCCAGCAGTGAGTCGAATGCAGGCTCTGGCTGCACCTTC.

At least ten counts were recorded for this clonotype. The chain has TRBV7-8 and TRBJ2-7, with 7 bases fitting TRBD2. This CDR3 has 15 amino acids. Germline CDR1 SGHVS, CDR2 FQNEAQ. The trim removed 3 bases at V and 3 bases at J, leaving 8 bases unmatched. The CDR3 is CASSFKPGLNYEQYF. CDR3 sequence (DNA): TGTGCCAGCAGCTTTAAACCGGGACTAAACTACGAGCAGTACTTC.

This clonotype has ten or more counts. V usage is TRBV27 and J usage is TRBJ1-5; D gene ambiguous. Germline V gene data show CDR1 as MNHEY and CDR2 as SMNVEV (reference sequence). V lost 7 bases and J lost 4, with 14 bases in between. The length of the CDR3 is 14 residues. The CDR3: CASIGQAKNQPQHF. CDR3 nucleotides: TGTGCCAGCATAGGGCAGGCCAAAAATCAGCCCCAGCATTTT.

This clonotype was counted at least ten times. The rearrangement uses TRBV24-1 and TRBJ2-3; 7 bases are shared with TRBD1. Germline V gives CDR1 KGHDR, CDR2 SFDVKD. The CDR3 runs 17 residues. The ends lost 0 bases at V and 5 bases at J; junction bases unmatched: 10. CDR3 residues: CATSDLHAEGAGDTQYF. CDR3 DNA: TGTGCCACCAGTGATTTGCATGCCGAGGGGGCAGGAGATACGCAGTATTTT.

The DNA for the CDR3 is TGCGCCAGCAGCCAAGACACAGGGATGGGGAATCAGCCCCAGCATTTT. Amino acid sequence: CASSQDTGMGNQPQHF. The chain is built from TRBV4-3 and TRBJ1-5; a possible D gene is TRBD1 (6 bases). CDR1 is LGHNA and CDR2 is YSLEER in the germline V gene. Between the trimmed V and J ends, which lost 0 bases and 4 bases, there was a span of 13 bases. This CDR3 region has 16 residues.

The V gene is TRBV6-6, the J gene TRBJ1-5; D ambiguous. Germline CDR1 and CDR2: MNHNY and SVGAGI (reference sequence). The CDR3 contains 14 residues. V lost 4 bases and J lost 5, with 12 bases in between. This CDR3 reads CASSLLGGDQPQHF. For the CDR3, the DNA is TGTGCCAGCAGTTTGTTGGGCGGCGATCAGCCCCAGCATTTT.

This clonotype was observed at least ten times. The CDR3 nucleotides are TGCAGCGTTGAGGGGGGGCTCACCGGGGAGCTGTTTTTT. Its protein product is CSVEGGLTGELFF. V usage is TRBV29-1 and J usage is TRBJ2-2; maybe TRBD2 (7 bases). CDR1 is SQVTM, CDR2 ANQGSEA, per germline. The germline V and J ends were trimmed by 3 bases and 4 bases, with 9 bases remaining between them. The CDR3 sequence is 13 residues long.

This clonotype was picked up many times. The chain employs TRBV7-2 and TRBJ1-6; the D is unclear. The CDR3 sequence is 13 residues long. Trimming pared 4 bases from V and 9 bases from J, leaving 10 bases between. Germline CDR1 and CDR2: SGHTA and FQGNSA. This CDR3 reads CASSSGEGSPLHF. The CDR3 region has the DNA TGTGCCAGCAGCTCCGGGGAGGGTTCACCCCTCCACTTT.

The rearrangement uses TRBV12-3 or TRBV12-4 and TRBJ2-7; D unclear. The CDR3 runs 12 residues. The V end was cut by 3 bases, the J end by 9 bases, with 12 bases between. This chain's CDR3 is CASSLSVDAQYF. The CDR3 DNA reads TGTGCCAGCAGTTTGTCCGTGGACGCGCAGTACTTC.